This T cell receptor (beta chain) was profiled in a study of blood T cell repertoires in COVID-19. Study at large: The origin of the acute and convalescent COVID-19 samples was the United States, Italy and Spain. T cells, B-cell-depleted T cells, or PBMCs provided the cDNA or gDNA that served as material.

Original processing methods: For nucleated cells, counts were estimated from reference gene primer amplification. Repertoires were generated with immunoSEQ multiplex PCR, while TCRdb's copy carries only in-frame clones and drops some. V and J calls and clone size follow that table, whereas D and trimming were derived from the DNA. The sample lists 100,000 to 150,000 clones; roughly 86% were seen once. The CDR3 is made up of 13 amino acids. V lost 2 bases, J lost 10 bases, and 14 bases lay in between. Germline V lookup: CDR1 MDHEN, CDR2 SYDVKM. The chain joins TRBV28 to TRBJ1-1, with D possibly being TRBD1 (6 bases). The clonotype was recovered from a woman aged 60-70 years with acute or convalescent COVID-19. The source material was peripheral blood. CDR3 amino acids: CASSLLQGRRAFF. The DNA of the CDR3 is TGTGCCAGCAGTTTACTCCAGGGGAGAAGAGCTTTCTTT.